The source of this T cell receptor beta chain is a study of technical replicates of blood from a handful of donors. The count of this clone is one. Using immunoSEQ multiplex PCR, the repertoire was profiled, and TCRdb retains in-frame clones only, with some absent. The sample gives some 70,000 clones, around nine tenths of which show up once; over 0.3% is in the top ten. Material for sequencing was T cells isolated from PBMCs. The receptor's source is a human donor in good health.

CDR3 sequence reads: CASTQGGPGELFF. CDR3 bases: TGTGCCAGCACCCAGGGGGGCCCCGGGGAGCTGTTTTTT. The J gene is TRBJ2-2, the V gene TRBV9; a possible D gene is TRBD1 (7 bases). Germline values: CDR1 SGDLS, CDR2 YYNGEE. Trimming shortened V by 6 bases and J by 6 bases, and 12 bases separated the two germline ends. This CDR3 spans 13 amino acids.